The following is a T cell receptor beta chain sequence with its context. Its antigen is not identified. The data were taken from a study of cytomegalovirus exposure and HLA in healthy donors. Regarding the study as a whole: In an earlier analysis, about 87% or about 30%: the productive usage of most TCR beta V segments. Presence/absence analyses assumed roughly uniform sequencing depth across donors. According to a later analysis, donors in an Asian-associated ancestry cluster reportedly had fewer N-insertions than the approximately 670-donor mean. Researchers reported in a later analysis that common viral pathogens appeared linked to several top clusters.

PCR involved 60 Vbeta and 13 Jbeta primers. Sequencing used immunoSEQ multiplex PCR; TCRdb keeps in-frame clones, though not all of them. This table has some 130,000 clones, roughly two thirds appearing once. CDR1 SGHDN and CDR2 FVKESK come from the germline V gene. The ends were cut back, 5 bases at V and 4 bases at J, with 18 bases in the middle. The CDR3 has 16 amino acids. This receptor was identified in a man in his thirties or forties in good health and CMV-seropositive. The sample taken for sequencing was PBMCs. The chain couples TRBV14 to TRBJ2-1, with D perhaps matching TRBD1 (7 bases). CDR3 protein: CASSGQRGDRYNEQFF. The CDR3 DNA reads as TGTGCCAGCAGCGGCCAACGCGGGGACAGATACAATGAGCAGTTCTTC.